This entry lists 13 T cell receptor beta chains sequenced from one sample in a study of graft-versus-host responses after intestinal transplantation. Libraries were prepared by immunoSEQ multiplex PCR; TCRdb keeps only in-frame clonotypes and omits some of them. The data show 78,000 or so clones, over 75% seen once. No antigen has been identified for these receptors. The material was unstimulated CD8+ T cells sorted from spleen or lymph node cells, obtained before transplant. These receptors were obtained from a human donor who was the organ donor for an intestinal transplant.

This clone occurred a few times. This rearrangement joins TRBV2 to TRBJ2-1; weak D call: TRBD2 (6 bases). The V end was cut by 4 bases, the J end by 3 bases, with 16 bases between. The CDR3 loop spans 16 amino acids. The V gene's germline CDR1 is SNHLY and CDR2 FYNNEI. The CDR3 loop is CASSVIPGLVYNEQFF. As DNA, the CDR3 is TGTGCCAGCAGTGTAATTCCGGGACTTGTCTACAATGAGCAGTTCTTC.

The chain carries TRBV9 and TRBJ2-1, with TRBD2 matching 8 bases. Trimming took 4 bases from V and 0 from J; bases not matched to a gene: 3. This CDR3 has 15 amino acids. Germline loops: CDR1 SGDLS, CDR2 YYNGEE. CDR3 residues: CASSRGGSSYNEQFF. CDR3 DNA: TGTGCCAGCAGCCGCGGGGGGAGCTCCTACAATGAGCAGTTCTTC.

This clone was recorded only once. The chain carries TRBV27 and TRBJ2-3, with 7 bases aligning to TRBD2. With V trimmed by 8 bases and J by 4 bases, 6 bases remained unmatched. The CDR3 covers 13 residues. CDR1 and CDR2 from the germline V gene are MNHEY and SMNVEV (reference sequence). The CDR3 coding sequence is TGTGCCAGCGGTGGACTAGGAGCAGATACGCAGTATTTT. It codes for CASGGLGADTQYF.

The CDR3 region is CASSIGGGANVLTF. CDR3 bases: TGTGCCAGCAGTATAGGGGGTGGGGCCAACGTCCTGACTTTC. The chain links TRBV6-5 to TRBJ2-6, with D possibly TRBD1 on 6 matching bases. V gave up 5 bases and J gave up 3 bases, with 8 bases separating them. The CDR3 consists of 14 residues. Germline V CDR1 and CDR2: MNHEY, SVGAGI.

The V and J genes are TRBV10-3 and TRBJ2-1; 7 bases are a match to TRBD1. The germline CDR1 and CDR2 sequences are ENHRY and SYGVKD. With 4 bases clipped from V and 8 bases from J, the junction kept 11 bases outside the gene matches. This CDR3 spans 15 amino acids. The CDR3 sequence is CAISGQGDFFDEQFF. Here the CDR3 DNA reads TGTGCCATCAGTGGGCAGGGGGATTTTTTTGATGAGCAGTTCTTC.

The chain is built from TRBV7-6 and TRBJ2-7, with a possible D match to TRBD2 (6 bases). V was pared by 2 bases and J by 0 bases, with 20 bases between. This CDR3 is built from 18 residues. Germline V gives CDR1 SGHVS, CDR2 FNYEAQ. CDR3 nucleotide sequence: TGTGCCAGCAGCTTATTTGATGGGGGGACTGCCGACTCCTACGAGCAGTACTTC. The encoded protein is CASSLFDGGTADSYEQYF.

CDR3 DNA sequence: TGTGCCAGCAGTGGGATCGGGGGAATCTACGAGCAGTACTTC. It codes for CASSGIGGIYEQYF. The J gene is TRBJ2-7, the V gene TRBV27, with a weak D call TRBD2 (6 bases). Per the germline V gene, CDR1 is MNHEY and CDR2 is SMNVEV (reference sequence). Trimming took off 5 bases at V and 3 bases at J, with 14 bases between the two ends. There are 14 residues in the CDR3.

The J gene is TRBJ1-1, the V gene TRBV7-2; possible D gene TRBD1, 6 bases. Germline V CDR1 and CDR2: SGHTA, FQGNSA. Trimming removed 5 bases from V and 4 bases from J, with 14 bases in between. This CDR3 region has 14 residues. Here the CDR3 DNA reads TGTGCCAGCAGCCTATCGGACAGCTTCACTGAAGCTTTCTTT. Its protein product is CASSLSDSFTEAFF. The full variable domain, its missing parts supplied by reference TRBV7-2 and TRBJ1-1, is GAGVSQSPSNKVTEKGKDVELRCDPISGHTALYWYRQSLGQGLEFLIYFQGNSAPDKSGLPSDRFSAERTGGSVSTLTIQRTQQEDSAVYLCASSLSDSFTEAFFGQGTRLTVV.

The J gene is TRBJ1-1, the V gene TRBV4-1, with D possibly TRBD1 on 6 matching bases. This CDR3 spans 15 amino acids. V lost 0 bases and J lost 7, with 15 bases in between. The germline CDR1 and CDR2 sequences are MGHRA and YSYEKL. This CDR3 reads CASSQEPGAQDEAFF. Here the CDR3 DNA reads TGCGCCAGCAGCCAAGAGCCGGGGGCGCAGGATGAAGCTTTCTTT.

The CDR3 DNA follows: TGTGCCAGCAGTCCTACGGACGCGCGATTCAATCAGCCCCAGCATTTT. Its translation is CASSPTDARFNQPQHF. The chain links TRBV2 to TRBJ1-5; no firm D call. The germline V gene has CDR1 SNHLY and CDR2 FYNNEI. The CDR3 spans 16 residues. With 5 bases removed from V and 3 bases from J, the gap between germline ends came to 17 bases.

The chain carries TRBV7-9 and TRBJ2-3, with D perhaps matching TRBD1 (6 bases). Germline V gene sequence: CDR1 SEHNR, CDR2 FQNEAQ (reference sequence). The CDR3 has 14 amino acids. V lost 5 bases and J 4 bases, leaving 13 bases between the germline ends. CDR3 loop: CASSRGKGADTQYF. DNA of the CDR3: TGTGCCAGCAGCCGCGGTAAGGGGGCAGATACGCAGTATTTT. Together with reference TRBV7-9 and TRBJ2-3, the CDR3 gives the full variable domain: DTGVSQNPRHKITKRGQNVTFRCDPISEHNRLYWYRQTLGQGPEFLTYFQNEAQLEKSRLLSDRFSAERPKGSFSTLEIQRTEQGDSAMYLCASSRGKGADTQYFGPGTRLTVL.

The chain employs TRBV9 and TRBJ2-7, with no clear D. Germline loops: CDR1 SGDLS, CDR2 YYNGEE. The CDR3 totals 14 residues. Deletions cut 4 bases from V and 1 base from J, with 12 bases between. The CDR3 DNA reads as TGTGCCAGCAGCCCAGGTGACACTTCCTACGAGCAGTACTTC. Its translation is CASSPGDTSYEQYF.

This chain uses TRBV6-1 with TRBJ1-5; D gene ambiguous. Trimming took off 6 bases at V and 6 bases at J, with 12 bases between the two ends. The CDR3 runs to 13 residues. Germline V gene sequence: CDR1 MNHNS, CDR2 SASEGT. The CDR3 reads CASSVTSGQPQHF. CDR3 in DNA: TGTGCCAGCAGCGTTACATCCGGTCAGCCCCAGCATTTT.